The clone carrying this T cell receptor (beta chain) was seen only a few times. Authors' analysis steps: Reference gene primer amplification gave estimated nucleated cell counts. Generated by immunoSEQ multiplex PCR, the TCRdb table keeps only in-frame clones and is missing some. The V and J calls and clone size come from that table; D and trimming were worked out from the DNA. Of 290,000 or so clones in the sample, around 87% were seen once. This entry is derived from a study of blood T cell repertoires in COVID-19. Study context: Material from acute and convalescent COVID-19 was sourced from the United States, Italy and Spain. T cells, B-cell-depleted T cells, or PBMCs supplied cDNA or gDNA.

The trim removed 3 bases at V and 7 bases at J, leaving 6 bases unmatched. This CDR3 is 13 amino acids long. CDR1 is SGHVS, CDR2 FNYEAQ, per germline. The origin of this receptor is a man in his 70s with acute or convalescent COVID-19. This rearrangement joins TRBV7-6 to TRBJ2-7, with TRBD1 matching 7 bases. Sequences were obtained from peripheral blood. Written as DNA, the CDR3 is TGTGCCAGCAGCTTGGACAGGTCAAGGGAGCAGTACTTC. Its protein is CASSLDRSREQYF.